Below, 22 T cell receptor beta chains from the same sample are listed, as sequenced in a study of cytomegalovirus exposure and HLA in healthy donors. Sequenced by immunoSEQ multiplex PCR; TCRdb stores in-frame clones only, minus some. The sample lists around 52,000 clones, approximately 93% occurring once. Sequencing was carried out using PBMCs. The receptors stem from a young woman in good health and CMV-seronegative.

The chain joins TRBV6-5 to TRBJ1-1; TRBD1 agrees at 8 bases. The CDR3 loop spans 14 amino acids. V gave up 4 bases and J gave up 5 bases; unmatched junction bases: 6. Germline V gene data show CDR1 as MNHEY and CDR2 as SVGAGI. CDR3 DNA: TGTGCCAGCAGTTCACAGGGGGTAGCGACTGAAGCTTTCTTT. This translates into CASSSQGVATEAFF.

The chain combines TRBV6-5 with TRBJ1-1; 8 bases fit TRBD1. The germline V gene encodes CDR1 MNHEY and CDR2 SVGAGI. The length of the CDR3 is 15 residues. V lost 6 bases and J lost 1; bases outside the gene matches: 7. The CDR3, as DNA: TGTGCCAGCAGGGATCCCGGGACAGGGAACACTGAAGCTTTCTTT. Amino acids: CASRDPGTGNTEAFF.

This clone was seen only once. This CDR3 is CASSLTVDREHGYTF. The CDR3 region has the DNA TGTGCCAGCAGCTTAACGGTCGACAGGGAACATGGCTACACCTTC. The chain combines TRBV11-2 with TRBJ1-2; 7 bases line up with TRBD1. The length of the CDR3 is 15 residues. The V gene end was trimmed by 2 bases and the J gene end by 6 bases; junction bases not matched to a gene: 9. Germline-derived CDR1 and CDR2 are SGHAT and FQNNGV.

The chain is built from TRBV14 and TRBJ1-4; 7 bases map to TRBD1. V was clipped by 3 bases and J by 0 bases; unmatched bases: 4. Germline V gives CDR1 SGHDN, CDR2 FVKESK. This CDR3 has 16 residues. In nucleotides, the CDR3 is TGTGCCAGCAGCCAGGGACAGCGAGCAACTAATGAAAAACTGTTTTTT. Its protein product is CASSQGQRATNEKLFF.

The CDR3 DNA reads as TGTGCCAGTAGCGGGGACTATCCCAGCTCCTACAATGAGCAGTTCTTC. Protein: CASSGDYPSSYNEQFF. The chain joins TRBV19 to TRBJ2-1; 7 nucleotides agree with TRBD2. This CDR3 spans 16 amino acids. The germline V gene has CDR1 LNHDA and CDR2 SQIVND (reference sequence). V was clipped by 6 bases and J by 0 bases; unmatched bases: 8.

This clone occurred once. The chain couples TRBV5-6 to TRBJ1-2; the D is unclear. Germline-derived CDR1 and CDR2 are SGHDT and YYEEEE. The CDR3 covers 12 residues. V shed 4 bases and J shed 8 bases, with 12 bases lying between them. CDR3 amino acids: CASSPAGRGYTF. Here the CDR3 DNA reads TGTGCCAGCAGCCCCGCTGGGAGAGGCTACACCTTC.

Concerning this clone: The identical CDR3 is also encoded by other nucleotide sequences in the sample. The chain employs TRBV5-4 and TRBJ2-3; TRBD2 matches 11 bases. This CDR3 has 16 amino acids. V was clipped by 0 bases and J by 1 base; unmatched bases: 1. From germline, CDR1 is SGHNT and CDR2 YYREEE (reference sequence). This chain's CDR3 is CASSLGGLAGTDTQYF. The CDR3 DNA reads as TGTGCCAGCAGCTTGGGGGGACTAGCGGGCACAGATACGCAGTATTTT.

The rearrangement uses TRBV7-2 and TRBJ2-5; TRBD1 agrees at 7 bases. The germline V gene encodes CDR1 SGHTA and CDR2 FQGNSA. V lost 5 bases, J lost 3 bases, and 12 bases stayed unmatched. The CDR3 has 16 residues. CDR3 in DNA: TGTGCCAGCAGCCCGGGGTGGGCCAGGGGGAAAGAGACCCAGTACTTC. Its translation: CASSPGWARGKETQYF.

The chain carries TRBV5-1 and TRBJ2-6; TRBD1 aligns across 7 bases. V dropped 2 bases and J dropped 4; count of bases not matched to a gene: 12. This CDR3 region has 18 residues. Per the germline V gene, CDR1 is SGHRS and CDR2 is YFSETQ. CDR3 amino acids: CASSFSGQALRGANVLTF. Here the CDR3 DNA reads TGCGCCAGCAGCTTCTCCGGACAGGCCCTTAGGGGGGCCAACGTCCTGACTTTC.

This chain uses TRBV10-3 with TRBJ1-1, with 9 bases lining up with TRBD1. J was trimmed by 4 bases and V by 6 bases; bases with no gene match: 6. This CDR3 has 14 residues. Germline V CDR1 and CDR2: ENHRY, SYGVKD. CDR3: CAIRSGQGSTEAFF. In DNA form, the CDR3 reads TGTGCCATCAGATCGGGACAGGGAAGCACTGAAGCTTTCTTT.

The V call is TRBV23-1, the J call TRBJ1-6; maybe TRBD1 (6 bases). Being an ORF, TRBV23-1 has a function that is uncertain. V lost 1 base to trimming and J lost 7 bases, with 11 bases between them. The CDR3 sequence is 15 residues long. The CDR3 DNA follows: TGCGCCAGCAGTCAATGCGAGGACAGAAATTCACCCCTCCACTTT. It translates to CASSQCEDRNSPLHF.

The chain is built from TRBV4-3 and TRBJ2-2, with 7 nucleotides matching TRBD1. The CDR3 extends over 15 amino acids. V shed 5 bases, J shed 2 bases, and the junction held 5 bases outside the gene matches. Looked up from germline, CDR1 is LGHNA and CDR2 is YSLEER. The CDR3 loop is CASSFGTDNTGELFF. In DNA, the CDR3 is TGCGCCAGCAGCTTTGGGACAGATAACACCGGGGAGCTGTTTTTT.

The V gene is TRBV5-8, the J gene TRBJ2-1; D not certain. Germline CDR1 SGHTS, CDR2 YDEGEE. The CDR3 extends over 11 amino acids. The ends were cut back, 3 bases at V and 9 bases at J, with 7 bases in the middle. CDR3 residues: CASSWPVEQFF. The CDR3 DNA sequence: TGTGCCAGCAGCTGGCCTGTTGAGCAGTTCTTC. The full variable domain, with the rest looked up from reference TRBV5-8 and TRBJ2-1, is EAGVTQSPTHLIKTRGQQATLRCSPISGHTSVYWYQQALGLGLQFLLWYDEGEERNRGNFPPRFSGRQFPNYSSELNVNALELEDSALYLCASSWPVEQFFGPGTRLTVL.

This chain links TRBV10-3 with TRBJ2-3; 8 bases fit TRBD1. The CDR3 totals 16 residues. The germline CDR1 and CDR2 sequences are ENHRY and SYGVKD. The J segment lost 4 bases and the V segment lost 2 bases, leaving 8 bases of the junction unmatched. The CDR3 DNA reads TGTGCCATCAGTGAGGGGTGGACAGGGTTTGCAGATACGCAGTATTTT. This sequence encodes CAISEGWTGFADTQYF.

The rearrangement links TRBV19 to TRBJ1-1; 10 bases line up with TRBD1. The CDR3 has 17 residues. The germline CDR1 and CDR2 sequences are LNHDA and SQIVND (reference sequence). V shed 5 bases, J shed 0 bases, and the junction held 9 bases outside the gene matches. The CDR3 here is CASSLRTGGEMNTEAFF. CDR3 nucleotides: TGTGCCAGTAGTCTCCGGACAGGGGGTGAAATGAACACTGAAGCTTTCTTT.

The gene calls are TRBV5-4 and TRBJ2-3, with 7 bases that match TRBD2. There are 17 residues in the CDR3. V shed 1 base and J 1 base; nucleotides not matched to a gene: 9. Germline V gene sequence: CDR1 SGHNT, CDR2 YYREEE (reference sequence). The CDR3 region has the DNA TGTGCCAGCAGCTTGTCGATCGCGGCGGGGGGCACAGATACGCAGTATTTT. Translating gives CASSLSIAAGGTDTQYF.

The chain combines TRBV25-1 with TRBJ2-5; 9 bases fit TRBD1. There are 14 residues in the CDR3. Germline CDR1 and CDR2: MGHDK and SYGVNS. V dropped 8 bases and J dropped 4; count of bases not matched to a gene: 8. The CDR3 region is CASSGQGLLETQYF. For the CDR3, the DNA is TGTGCCAGCTCGGGACAGGGACTGTTAGAGACCCAGTACTTC.

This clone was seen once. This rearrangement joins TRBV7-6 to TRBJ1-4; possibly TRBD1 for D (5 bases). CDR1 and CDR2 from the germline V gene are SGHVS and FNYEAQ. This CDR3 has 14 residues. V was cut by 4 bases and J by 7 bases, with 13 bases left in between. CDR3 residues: CASSSGSGGEKLFF. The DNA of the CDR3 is TGTGCCAGCAGCTCGGGCTCGGGGGGTGAAAAACTGTTTTTT.

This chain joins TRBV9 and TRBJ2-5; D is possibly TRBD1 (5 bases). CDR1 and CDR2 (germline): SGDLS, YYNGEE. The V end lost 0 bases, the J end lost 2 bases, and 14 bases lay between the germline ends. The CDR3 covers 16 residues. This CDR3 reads CASSVVGRAGQETQYF. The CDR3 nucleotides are TGTGCCAGCAGCGTAGTTGGCAGGGCCGGGCAAGAGACCCAGTACTTC.

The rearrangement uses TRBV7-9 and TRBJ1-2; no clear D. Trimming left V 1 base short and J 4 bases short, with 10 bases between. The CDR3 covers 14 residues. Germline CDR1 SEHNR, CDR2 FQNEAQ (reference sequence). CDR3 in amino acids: CASSLVEYPYGYTF. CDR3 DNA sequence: TGTGCCAGCAGCTTAGTTGAGTACCCCTATGGCTACACCTTC.

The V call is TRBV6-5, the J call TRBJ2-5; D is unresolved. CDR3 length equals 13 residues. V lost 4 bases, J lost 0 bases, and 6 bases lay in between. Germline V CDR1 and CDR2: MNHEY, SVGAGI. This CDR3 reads CASSSTYQETQYF. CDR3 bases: TGTGCCAGCAGTTCGACTTACCAAGAGACCCAGTACTTC.

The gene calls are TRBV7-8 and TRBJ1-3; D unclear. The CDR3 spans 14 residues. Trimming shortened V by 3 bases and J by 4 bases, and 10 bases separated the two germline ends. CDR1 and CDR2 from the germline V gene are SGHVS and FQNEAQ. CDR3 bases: TGTGCCAGCAGCTTTGCGGGGTTGGGAAACACCATATATTTT. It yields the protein CASSFAGLGNTIYF. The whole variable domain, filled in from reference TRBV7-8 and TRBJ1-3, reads GAGVSQSPRYKVAKRGQDVALRCDPISGHVSLFWYQQALGQGPEFLTYFQNEAQLDKSGLPSDRFFAERPEGSVSTLKIQRTQQEDSAVYLCASSFAGLGNTIYFGEGSWLTVV.